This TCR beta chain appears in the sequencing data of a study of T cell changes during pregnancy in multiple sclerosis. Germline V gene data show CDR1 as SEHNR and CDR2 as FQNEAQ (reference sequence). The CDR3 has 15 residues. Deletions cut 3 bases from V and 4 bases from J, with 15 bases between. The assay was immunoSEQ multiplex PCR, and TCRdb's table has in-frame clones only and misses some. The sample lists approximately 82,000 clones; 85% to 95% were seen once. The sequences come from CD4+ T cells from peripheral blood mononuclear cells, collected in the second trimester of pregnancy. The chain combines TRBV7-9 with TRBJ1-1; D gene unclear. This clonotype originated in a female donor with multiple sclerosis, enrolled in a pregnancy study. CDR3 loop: CASSFLRQVGTEAFF. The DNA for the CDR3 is TGTGCCAGCAGCTTTCTTAGGCAGGTCGGCACTGAAGCTTTCTTT. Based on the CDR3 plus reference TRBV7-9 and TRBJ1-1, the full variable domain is DTGVSQNPRHKITKRGQNVTFRCDPISEHNRLYWYRQTLGQGPEFLTYFQNEAQLEKSRLLSDRFSAERPKGSFSTLEIQRTEQGDSAMYLCASSFLRQVGTEAFFGQGTRLTVV.